This TCR beta chain was obtained from a study of CD8+CD57+ T cells in acquired aplastic anemia. Study-level background: Quantities of DNA derived from sorted CD4+ and CD8+ cells averaged approximately 3.3 ug. Healthy donors averaged about 10 million reads for CD4+ cells. Overall study results and limits: Comparison of patients with controls identified around 31 shared CD8+ CDR3 sequences.

Using genomic DNA as the template, TCR beta VDJ and CDR3 profiling was carried out. TCRdb independently ran MiXCR on the reads; one entry per CDR3 protein. The sample lists about 220,000 distinct CDR3 sequences, around 32% occurring once. This clonotype has at least ten counts. Its antigen is not identified. Germline-derived CDR1 and CDR2 are SNHLY and FYNNEI. V lost 4 bases to trimming and J lost 0 bases, with 7 bases between them. There are 14 residues in the CDR3. The V call is TRBV2, the J call TRBJ1-5; D remains ambiguous. What was sequenced was sorted CD4+, CD8+, or CD8+CD57+ T cells (not recorded which) from PBMCs. The clonotype originates from a human donor in good health, serving as a control. CDR3 nucleotide sequence: TGTGCCAGCAGTGTAGCGGTTAGCAATCAGCCCCAGCATTTT. It specifies CASSVAVSNQPQHF.